The clone carrying this T cell receptor (beta chain) occurred a few times. Its cognate antigen is unknown. This entry belongs to a study of molecular identifiers for immune sequencing clone quantification. TCRdb ran MiXCR on the PCR reads and lists one entry per CDR3 protein. The repertoire holds about 36,000 distinct CDR3 sequences, under 20% seen once, with 6.5% to 8% in the top ten. Sorting recovered naive CD8 T cells on a CD8+CD4-CCR7+CD45RA+ profile. General study findings and limits: Detection of one spiked Jurkat cell's TCR RNA reportedly worked in 1 million or so naive cells.

The specimen sequenced was naive CD8+ T cells from blood, with Jurkat cell RNA spiked in. Subset denoted: FACS-sorted CD8+CD4-CCR7+CD45RA+ naive T cells. The clonotype comes from a human donor in good health. Some libraries in this study had Jurkat cell RNA spiked in.

The DNA for the CDR3 is TGTGCCAGCGACTACGGGACGAGACCCGTCACAGATACGCAGTATTTT. Translation: CASDYGTRPVTDTQYF. The chain uses TRBV28 and TRBJ2-3; TRBD1 or TRBD2 may be the D gene (5 bases each). The CDR3 runs to 16 residues. CDR1 and CDR2 from the germline V gene are MDHEN and SYDVKM. V lost 8 bases, J lost 2 bases, and 20 bases lay in between. Full variable domain (rest looked up from reference TRBV28 and TRBJ2-3): DVKVTQSSRYLVKRTGEKVFLECVQDMDHENMFWYRQDPGLGLRLIYFSYDVKMKEKGDIPEGYSVSREKKERFSLILESASTNQTSMYLCASDYGTRPVTDTQYFGPGTRLTVL.